This T cell receptor beta chain was profiled in a study of cytomegalovirus exposure and HLA in healthy donors. Broader study findings: It emerged from a later analysis that several of the most significant clusters appeared to be linked to common viral pathogens.

PCR primers comprised 60 Vbeta and 13 Jbeta primers. Measured with immunoSEQ multiplex PCR; TCRdb has only the in-frame clones, and not every one. The repertoire includes approximately 160,000 clones, around 80% of them detected once, and 5.5% to 7.5% sits in the top ten. This CDR3 comprises 12 residues. Trimming removed 0 bases at V and 3 bases at J, with 3 bases between. CDR1 SGHDN and CDR2 FVKESK come from the germline V gene. Comment on this clone: Antigen unknown.

What was sequenced was PBMCs. This clonotype was obtained from a middle-aged woman in good health and CMV-seropositive. The chain uses TRBV14 and TRBJ2-7, with no clear D. CDR3 amino acids: CASSQDHYEQYF. In nucleotides, the CDR3 is TGTGCCAGCAGCCAAGACCACTACGAGCAGTACTTC. Full variable domain (missing parts from reference TRBV14 and TRBJ2-7): EAGVTQFPSHSVIEKGQTVTLRCDPISGHDNLYWYRRVMGKEIKFLLHFVKESKQDESGMPNNRFLAERTGGTYSTLKVQPAELEDSGVYFCASSQDHYEQYFGPGTRLTVT.